This paragraph reports one T cell receptor beta chain. The protocol was immunoSEQ multiplex PCR, while the TCRdb copy is restricted to in-frame clones and leaves out a portion. Of 70,000 or so clones listed, approximately 92% are singletons. These data come from a study of T cell changes during pregnancy in multiple sclerosis. CDR1 and CDR2 from the germline V gene are MNHNY and SVGAGI (reference sequence). The ends were cut back, 5 bases at V and 8 bases at J, with 13 bases in the middle. CDR3 length: 13 amino acids. The clonotype originates from a female donor in good health, enrolled as a control in a pregnancy study. The sequencing here drew on peripheral blood, taken in the third trimester of pregnancy. This sequence joins TRBV6-6 and TRBJ2-1, with D possibly being TRBD2 (5 bases). The CDR3, as DNA: TGTGCCAGCAGTCTGAAGGGAGCCCATGAGCAGTTCTTC. Amino acids: CASSLKGAHEQFF.